This T cell receptor beta chain is drawn from a study of blood T cell repertoires in COVID-19. Study details: Samples came from the United States, Italy and Spain, spanning acute and convalescent COVID-19.

The study recruited people aged about 18 to 90 years across roughly 25 US areas. The CDR3 runs 15 residues. V was trimmed by 4 bases and J by 5 bases, leaving 17 bases between them. Germline CDR1 and CDR2: SGHVS and FQNEAQ. TCRdb's table, derived via immunoSEQ multiplex PCR, lists solely in-frame clones and lacks some. The data show some 200,000 clones, approximately 83% seen once. The sample was PBMCs or T cells enriched from blood (not recorded which). The chain links TRBV7-8 to TRBJ2-5, with a tentative D call TRBD2 (6 bases). The source is a middle-aged man who had recovered from COVID-19. The CDR3 nucleotides read TGTGCCAGCAGCTCTTTTTACGGTCGGGGGGAGACCCAGTACTTC. It encodes CASSSFYGRGETQYF.